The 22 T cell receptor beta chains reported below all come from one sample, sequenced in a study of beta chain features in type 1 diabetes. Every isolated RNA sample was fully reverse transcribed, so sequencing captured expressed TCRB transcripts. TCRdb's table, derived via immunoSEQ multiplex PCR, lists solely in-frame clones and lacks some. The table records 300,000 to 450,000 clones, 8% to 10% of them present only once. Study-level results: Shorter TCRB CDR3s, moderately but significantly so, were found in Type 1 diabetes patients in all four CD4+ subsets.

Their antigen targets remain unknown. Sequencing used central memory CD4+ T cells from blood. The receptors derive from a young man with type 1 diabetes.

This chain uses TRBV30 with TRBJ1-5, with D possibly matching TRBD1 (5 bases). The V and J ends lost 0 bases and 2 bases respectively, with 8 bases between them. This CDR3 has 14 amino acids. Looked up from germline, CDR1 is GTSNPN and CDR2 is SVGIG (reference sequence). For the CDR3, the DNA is TGTGCCTGGAGTGTACTACAGGGCAATCAGCCCCAGCATTTT. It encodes CAWSVLQGNQPQHF. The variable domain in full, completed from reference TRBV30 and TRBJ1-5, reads SQTIHQWPATLVQPVGSPLSLECTVEGTSNPNLYWYRQAAGRGLQLLFYSVGIGQISSEVPQNLSASRPQDRQFILSSKKLLLSDSGFYLCAWSVLQGNQPQHFGDGTRLSIL.

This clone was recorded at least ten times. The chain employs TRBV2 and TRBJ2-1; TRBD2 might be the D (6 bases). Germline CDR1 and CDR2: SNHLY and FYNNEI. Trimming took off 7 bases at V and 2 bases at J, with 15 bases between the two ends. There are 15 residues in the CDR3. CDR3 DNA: TGTGCCAGCACCAGACAAAGCGGGCCCTACAATGAGCAGTTCTTC. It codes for CASTRQSGPYNEQFF. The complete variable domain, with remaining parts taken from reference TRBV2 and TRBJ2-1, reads EPEVTQTPSHQVTQMGQEVILRCVPISNHLYFYWYRQILGQKVEFLVSFYNNEISEKSEIFDDQFSVERPDGSNFTLKIRSTKLEDSAMYFCASTRQSGPYNEQFFGPGTRLTVL.

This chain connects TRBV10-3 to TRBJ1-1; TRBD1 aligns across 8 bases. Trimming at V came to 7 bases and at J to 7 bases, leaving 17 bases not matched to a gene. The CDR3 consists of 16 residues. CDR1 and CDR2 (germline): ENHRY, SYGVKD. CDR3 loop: CAITLRGWTGPDEAFF. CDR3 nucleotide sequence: TGTGCCATCACCCTGAGGGGGTGGACAGGGCCCGATGAAGCTTTCTTT.

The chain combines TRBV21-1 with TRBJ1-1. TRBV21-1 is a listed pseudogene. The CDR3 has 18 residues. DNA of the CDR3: TGTGCCAGCAGCCTAATCGACCTAAGGAGGAGGATGAACACTGAAGCTTTCTTT. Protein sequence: CASSLIDLRRRMNTEAFF.

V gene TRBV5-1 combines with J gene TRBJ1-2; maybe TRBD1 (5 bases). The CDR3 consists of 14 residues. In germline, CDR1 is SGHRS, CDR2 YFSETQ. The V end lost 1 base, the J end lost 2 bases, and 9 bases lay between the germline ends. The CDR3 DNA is TGCGCCAGCAGCTTGTTTCCAGGGAACTATGGCTACACCTTC. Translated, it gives CASSLFPGNYGYTF.

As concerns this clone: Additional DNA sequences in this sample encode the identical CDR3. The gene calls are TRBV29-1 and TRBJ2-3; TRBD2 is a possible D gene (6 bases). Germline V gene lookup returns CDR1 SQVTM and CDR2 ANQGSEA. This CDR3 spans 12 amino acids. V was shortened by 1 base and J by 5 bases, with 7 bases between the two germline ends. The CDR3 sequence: CSVEGGGDTQYF. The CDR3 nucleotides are TGCAGCGTTGAAGGGGGAGGAGATACGCAGTATTTT.

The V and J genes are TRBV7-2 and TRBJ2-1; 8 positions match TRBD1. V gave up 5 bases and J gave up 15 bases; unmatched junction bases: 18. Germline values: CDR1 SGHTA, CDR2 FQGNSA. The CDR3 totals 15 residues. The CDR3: CASSIEDFPGTGRFF. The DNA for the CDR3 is TGTGCCAGCAGCATAGAGGATTTTCCCGGGACAGGTAGGTTCTTC.

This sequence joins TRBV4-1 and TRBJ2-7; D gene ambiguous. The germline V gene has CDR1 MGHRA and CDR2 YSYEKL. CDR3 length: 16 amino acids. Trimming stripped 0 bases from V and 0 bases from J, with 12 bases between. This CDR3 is CASSQDLGISSYEQYF. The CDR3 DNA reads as TGCGCCAGCAGCCAAGATTTAGGCATTTCCTCCTACGAGCAGTACTTC.

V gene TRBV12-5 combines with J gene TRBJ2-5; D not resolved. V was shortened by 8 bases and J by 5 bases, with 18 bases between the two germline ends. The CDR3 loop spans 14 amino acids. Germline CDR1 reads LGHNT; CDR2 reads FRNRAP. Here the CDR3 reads CASSLDGARETQYF. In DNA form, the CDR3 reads TGTGCTAGTTCCCTCGACGGCGCCCGGGAGACCCAGTACTTC.

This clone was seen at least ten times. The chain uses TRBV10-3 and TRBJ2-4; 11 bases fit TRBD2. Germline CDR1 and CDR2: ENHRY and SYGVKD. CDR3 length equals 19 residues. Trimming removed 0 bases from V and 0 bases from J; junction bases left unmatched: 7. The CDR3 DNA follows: TGTGCCATCAGTGAGTCGGGTAGCGGGAGGGATCTAGCCAAAAACATTCAGTACTTC. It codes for CAISESGSGRDLAKNIQYF.

CDR3: CASSRQGFKADTQYF. The CDR3 DNA reads TGTGCCAGCAGCCGACAGGGCTTTAAGGCAGATACGCAGTATTTT. J is TRBJ2-3 and V is TRBV9; TRBD1 aligns across 7 bases. Trimming took 4 bases from V and 4 from J; bases not matched to a gene: 9. Germline V gene lookup returns CDR1 SGDLS and CDR2 YYNGEE. The CDR3 is made up of 15 amino acids.

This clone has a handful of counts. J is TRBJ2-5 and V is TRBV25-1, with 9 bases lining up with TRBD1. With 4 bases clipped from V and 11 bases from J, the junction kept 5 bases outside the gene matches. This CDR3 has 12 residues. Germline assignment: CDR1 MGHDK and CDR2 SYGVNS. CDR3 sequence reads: CASSAGQGVQYF. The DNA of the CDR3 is TGTGCCAGCAGTGCGGGACAGGGAGTGCAGTACTTC.

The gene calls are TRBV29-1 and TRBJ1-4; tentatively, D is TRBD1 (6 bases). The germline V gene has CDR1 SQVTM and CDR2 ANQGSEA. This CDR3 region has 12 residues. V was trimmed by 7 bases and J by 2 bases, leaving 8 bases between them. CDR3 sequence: CSARGTNEKLFF. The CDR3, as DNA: TGCAGCGCGAGGGGGACTAATGAAAAACTGTTTTTT.

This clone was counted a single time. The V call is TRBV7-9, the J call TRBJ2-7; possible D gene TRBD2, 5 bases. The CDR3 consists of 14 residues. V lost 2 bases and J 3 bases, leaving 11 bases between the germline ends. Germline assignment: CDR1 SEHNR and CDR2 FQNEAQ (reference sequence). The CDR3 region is CASSLSVGSYEQYF. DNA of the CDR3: TGTGCCAGCAGCTTATCGGTAGGGAGCTACGAGCAGTACTTC.

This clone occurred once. The CDR3, as DNA: TGTGCCAGTAGTATGGGCAGGGATAGCAATCAGCCCCAGCATTTT. Encoded protein: CASSMGRDSNQPQHF. The chain employs TRBV19 and TRBJ1-5; the D gene is possibly TRBD1 (5 bases). V was cut by 3 bases and J by 0 bases, with 9 bases left in between. Germline V lookup: CDR1 LNHDA, CDR2 SQIVND (reference sequence). CDR3 length equals 15 residues.

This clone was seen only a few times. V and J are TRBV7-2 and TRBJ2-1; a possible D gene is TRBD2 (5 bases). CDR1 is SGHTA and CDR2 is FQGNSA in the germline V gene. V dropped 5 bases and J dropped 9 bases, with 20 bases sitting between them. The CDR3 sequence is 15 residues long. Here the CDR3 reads CASSANGGPLVEQFF. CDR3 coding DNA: TGTGCCAGCAGCGCAAACGGAGGACCCCTGGTTGAGCAGTTCTTC.

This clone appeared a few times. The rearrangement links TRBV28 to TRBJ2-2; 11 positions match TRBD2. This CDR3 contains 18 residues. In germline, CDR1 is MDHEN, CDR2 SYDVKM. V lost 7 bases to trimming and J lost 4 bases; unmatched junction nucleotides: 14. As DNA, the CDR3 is TGTGCCAGCAATAAACTAGGACTAGCGGGTGAGATCACCGGGGAGCTGTTTTTT. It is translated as CASNKLGLAGEITGELFF.

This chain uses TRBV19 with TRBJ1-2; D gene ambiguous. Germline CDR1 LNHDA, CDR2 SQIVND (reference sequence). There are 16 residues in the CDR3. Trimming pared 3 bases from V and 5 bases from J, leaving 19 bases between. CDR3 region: CASSIHLSAGGYGYTF. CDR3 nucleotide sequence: TGTGCCAGTAGTATTCACCTATCGGCAGGCGGGTATGGCTACACCTTC. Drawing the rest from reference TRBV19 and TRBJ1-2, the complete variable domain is DGGITQSPKYLFRKEGQNVTLSCEQNLNHDAMYWYRQDPGQGLRLIYYSQIVNDFQKGDIAEGYSVSREKKESFPLTVTSAQKNPTAFYLCASSIHLSAGGYGYTFGSGTRLTVV.

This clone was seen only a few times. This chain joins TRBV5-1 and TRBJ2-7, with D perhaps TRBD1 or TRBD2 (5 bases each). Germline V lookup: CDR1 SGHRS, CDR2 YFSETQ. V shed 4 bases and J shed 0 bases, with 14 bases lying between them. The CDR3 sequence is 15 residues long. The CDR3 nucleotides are TGCGCCAGCAGCGGTCCGGGGACCAACTCCTACGAGCAGTACTTC. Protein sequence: CASSGPGTNSYEQYF.

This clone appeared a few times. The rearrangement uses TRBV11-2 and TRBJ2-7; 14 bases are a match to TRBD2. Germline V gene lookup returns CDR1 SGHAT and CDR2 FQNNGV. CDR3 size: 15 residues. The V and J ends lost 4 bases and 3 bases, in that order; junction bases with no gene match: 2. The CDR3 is CASSWGLAGDYEQYF. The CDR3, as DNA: TGTGCCAGCAGCTGGGGACTAGCGGGAGACTACGAGCAGTACTTC.

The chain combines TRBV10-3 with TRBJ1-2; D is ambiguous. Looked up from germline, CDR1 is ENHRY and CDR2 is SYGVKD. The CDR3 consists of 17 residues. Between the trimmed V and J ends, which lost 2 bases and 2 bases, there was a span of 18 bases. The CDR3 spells CAISEPDGEYQNYGYTF. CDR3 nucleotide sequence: TGTGCCATCAGTGAGCCGGACGGCGAGTACCAGAACTATGGCTACACCTTC.

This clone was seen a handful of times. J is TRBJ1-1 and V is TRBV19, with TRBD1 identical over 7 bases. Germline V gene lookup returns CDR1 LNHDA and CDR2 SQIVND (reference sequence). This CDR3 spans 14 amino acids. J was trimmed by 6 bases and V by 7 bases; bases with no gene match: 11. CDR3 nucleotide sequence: TGTGCCAGTAAGAAGGGGGCGAGGGGAGCTGAAGCTTTCTTT. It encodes CASKKGARGAEAFF.